Presented here are 15 T cell receptor beta chains from one specimen sequenced in a study of Graves' ophthalmopathy and Graves' hyperthyroidism. RNA transcripts were the source from which TCR beta CDR3 regions were amplified. HTBI-primed RT-PCR formed the first round, and a multiplex PCR formed the second. In TCRdb, the multiplex PCR reads were re-called with MiXCR into one record per CDR3 protein. The table has 900,000 to 1,200,000 distinct CDR3 sequences, 35% to 40% seen once; the top ten hold around 10%. Sequencing input: peripheral blood or thyroid tissue (not recorded which). These receptors all stem from an adult man with Graves' hyperthyroidism.

The chain recombines TRBV2 with TRBJ1-5, with 9 bases fitting TRBD1. This CDR3 comprises 14 residues. Per germline, CDR1 SNHLY and CDR2 FYNNEI. V shed 10 bases and J 6 bases; nucleotides not matched to a gene: 10. CDR3 sequence: CATSPGQGFQPQHF. The CDR3 DNA follows: TGTGCCACGTCCCCGGGACAGGGATTTCAGCCCCAGCATTTT.

The rearrangement links TRBV7-9 to TRBJ1-2, with D uncertain. Germline V gene lookup returns CDR1 SEHNR and CDR2 FQNEAQ (reference sequence). The V end lost 5 bases, the J end lost 8 bases, and 12 bases lay between the germline ends. The CDR3 length is 12 residues. DNA for the CDR3: TGTGCCAGCAGCACCGAAGCTGGGGGCTACACCTTC. Protein sequence: CASSTEAGGYTF.

In regard to this clonotype: With a much larger clone just one base away, this may be a read error. This is likely a read error, given that the CDR3 carries no conserved phenylalanine or tryptophan at its end. V and J are TRBV7-2 and TRBJ1-1, with D tentatively TRBD1 (5 bases). Trimming pared 0 bases from V and 6 bases from J, leaving 8 bases between. Germline V gene lookup returns CDR1 SGHTA and CDR2 FQGNSA. The length of the CDR3 is 13 residues. The CDR3 loop reads CASSLAWGAEAFS. CDR3 nucleotides: TGTGCCAGCAGCTTAGCGTGGGGCGCTGAAGCTTTCTCT.

This clonotype was found many times. The chain joins TRBV7-8 to TRBJ2-7; 7 bases are a match to TRBD1. The CDR3 loop spans 14 amino acids. J lost 7 bases, V lost 3 bases, and 9 bases had no gene match. Germline V gives CDR1 SGHVS, CDR2 FQNEAQ. This chain's CDR3 is CASSFNNRGSEQYF. The CDR3 region has the DNA TGTGCCAGCAGCTTCAATAACAGGGGATCTGAGCAGTACTTC. Filled out from reference TRBV7-8 and TRBJ2-7, the complete variable domain reads GAGVSQSPRYKVAKRGQDVALRCDPISGHVSLFWYQQALGQGPEFLTYFQNEAQLDKSGLPSDRFFAERPEGSVSTLKIQRTQQEDSAVYLCASSFNNRGSEQYFGPGTRLTVT.

V usage is TRBV4-1 and J usage is TRBJ1-4, with TRBD1 matching over 7 bases. The CDR3 is 16 amino acids. J was trimmed by 5 bases and V by 3 bases; bases with no gene match: 9. Germline V gives CDR1 MGHRA, CDR2 YSYEKL. Here the CDR3 DNA reads TGCGCCAGCAGCCATGGGACCGGGACAGCCAATGAAAAACTGTTTTTT. Translated, it gives CASSHGTGTANEKLFF.

This clonotype was seen repeatedly, ten times or more. This chain links TRBV7-9 with TRBJ1-1; TRBD1 agrees at 8 bases. Germline values: CDR1 SEHNR, CDR2 FQNEAQ (reference sequence). After removal of 2 bases from V and 5 bases from J, the junction contained 10 bases not matched to a gene. The CDR3 has 16 residues. The CDR3 nucleotides read TGTGCCAGCAGCTTACTCCGGGACAGGCTGGGGACTGAAGCTTTCTTT. This translates into CASSLLRDRLGTEAFF.

This clonotype was seen many times. The rearrangement uses TRBV25-1 and TRBJ2-7; D is tentatively TRBD1 or TRBD2 (5 bases each). The V end lost 3 bases, the J end lost 0 bases, and 12 bases lay between the germline ends. Germline CDR1 reads MGHDK; CDR2 reads SYGVNS. This CDR3 comprises 15 residues. The CDR3 nucleotides are TGTGCCAGCAGTGACTCCGGGACGGACTCCTACGAGCAGTACTTC. It translates to CASSDSGTDSYEQYF.

This clonotype was found a few times. The chain joins TRBV6-5 to TRBJ2-2; D tentatively reads TRBD1 or TRBD2 (6 bases each). This CDR3 comprises 14 residues. Germline lookup yields CDR1 MNHEY and CDR2 SVGAGI. The V end lost 6 bases, the J end lost 4 bases, and 12 bases lay between the germline ends. CDR3 in DNA: TGTGCCAGCAGGCTCTGGGGGGCCACCGGGGAGCTGTTTTTT. Protein product: CASRLWGATGELFF.

This clonotype was counted many times. The chain carries TRBV15 and TRBJ1-1; D gene uncertain. Trimming left V 0 bases short and J 3 bases short, with 8 bases between. Germline CDR1 LNHNV, CDR2 YYDKDF (reference sequence). The CDR3 covers 14 residues. Written as DNA, the CDR3 is TGTGCCACCAGCAGAGATGGTGGCGACACTGAAGCTTTCTTT. This codes for CATSRDGGDTEAFF.

Note on this clonotype: One base away lies a much larger clone, so this may be a sequencing read error. This chain joins TRBV20-1 and TRBJ2-5; 14 bases map to TRBD2. CDR1 DFQATT and CDR2 SNEGSKA come from the germline V gene (reference sequence). The CDR3 spans 14 residues. CDR3 in DNA: TGCAGTGCTAGGGGGACTAGCGGGAGTGAGATCCAGTACTTC. Translation gives CSARGTSGSEIQYF.

Of note for this clonotype: This may come from a read error, since a much larger clone is one base off. The chain recombines TRBV7-2 with TRBJ1-4; D not certain. This CDR3 is 11 amino acids long. CDR1 is SGHTA and CDR2 is FQGNSA in the germline V gene. V lost 5 bases and J 7 bases, leaving 5 bases between the germline ends. Here the CDR3 reads CASSATEKLFF. The CDR3 DNA reads as TGTGCCAGCAGCGCGACTGAAAAACTGTTTTTT.

In this sample, this clonotype turned up many times. The CDR3 nucleotides are TGTGCCAGCAGTTCACCTCCCGGAGAAGCTTTCTTT. It translates to CASSSPPGEAFF. V is TRBV7-8 and J is TRBJ1-1; D is unresolved. Trimming cost V 6 bases and J 8 bases, with 13 bases left between them. CDR1 and CDR2 (germline): SGHVS, FQNEAQ. This CDR3 is built from 12 residues.

The table lists this clonotype with a few counts. The rearrangement joins TRBV25-1 to TRBJ2-7; 12 nucleotides match TRBD1. Looked up from germline, CDR1 is MGHDK and CDR2 is SYGVNS. The CDR3 loop spans 16 amino acids. Trimming took 6 bases from V and 7 from J; bases not matched to a gene: 13. The DNA of the CDR3 is TGTGCCAGCAGCCCGATAATAGGGACAGGGGGCGGGGAGCAGTACTTC. It codes for CASSPIIGTGGGEQYF.

The chain uses TRBV10-2 and TRBJ2-2; 13 positions agree with TRBD2. Germline V lookup: CDR1 WSHSY, CDR2 SAAADI. The CDR3 contains 17 residues. J gave up 4 bases and V 2 bases, and 4 bases lay outside the gene matches. DNA of the CDR3: TGCGCCAGCAGTGAGCCGGGGACTAGCGGGACCACCGGGGAGCTGTTTTTT. Translating it yields CASSEPGTSGTTGELFF.

The chain uses TRBV20-1 and TRBJ2-5; 8 bases match TRBD1. Per germline, CDR1 DFQATT and CDR2 SNEGSKA (reference sequence). The ends lost 6 bases at V and 4 bases at J; junction bases unmatched: 10. This CDR3 region has 14 residues. This CDR3 reads CSAPTGANRETQYF. The CDR3 region has the DNA TGCAGTGCACCGACAGGGGCAAATCGAGAGACCCAGTACTTC.